This T cell receptor (beta chain) was captured by sequencing in a study of regulatory T cells in long-lasting Graves disease listed by TCRdb under 2021. Looking at the study overall: In the newly diagnosed Graves' disease group, patients had been taking antithyroid drugs for less than 3 months. TCR sequencing covered some 13 persistent and roughly 20 newly diagnosed Graves' disease patients, around 33 samples in total. The study took place in China and was registered as a clinical trial. Peripheral blood TCR sequencing and RNA sequencing compared persistent Graves' disease patients with newly diagnosed Graves' disease patients.

Receptor libraries were prepared by multiplex PCR. Sequenced using an Illumina HiSeq 4000. To build TCR beta libraries, CDR3 regions were amplified by Arm-PCR using iRepertoire HTBI primers. Before sequencing, the PCR products underwent gel purification. The paper's data handling went like this. Gene usage analysis of CDR3 amino acid clonotypes used the approximately 62 TRBV and 11 to 15 TRBJ segments found across samples. Filtered high-quality paired reads were merged into contigs using COPE and FqMerger. BLAST was used to align contigs to the IMGT TRBV, TRBD and TRBJ reference genes, and CDR3 was defined following IMGT. Any clonotype with a frequency above 0.1% was counted as a highly expanded clone. Repertoire diversity was measured by Shannon entropy, and V-J evenness by the Gini coefficient. A clonotype found in more than one individual was treated as public. TCRdb reanalyzed the raw reads on its own, using fastp at Q25 for trimming and MiXCR for clone calling, and kept in-frame beta chains. One record per CDR3 amino acid sequence lists the most common genes and DNA. None of the V and J calls come from the authors' own analysis; TCRdb made them. The sample table contains 450,000 to 600,000 distinct CDR3 sequences; only one count was recorded for about 14% of them. Roughly a tenth of the sample rests with the top ten.

Here is what the overall study found, with its caveats: Persistent patients shared more public clonotypes among themselves (around 2,700) than newly diagnosed patients did (more than 950). Because the primary lesion, thyroid tissue, could not be accessed, the study looked at peripheral blood alone. Preferential use of TRBV28, TRBJ1-2 and TRBJ2-5 was observed in persistent disease, whereas TRBV20-1 and TRBJ2-1 were favored in newly diagnosed disease. The authors acknowledged the small sample size as a limitation that may reduce accuracy. Sequencing and analysis were restricted to the TCR beta chain. Lower TCR Shannon entropy and fewer highly expanded clones were observed in persistent Graves' disease patients than in newly diagnosed patients, which suggested clonal expansion.

This clonotype is a singleton in its sample. This receptor's antigen is unknown. No much larger clone exists at a distance of one base, and base qualities are not known. Evidence from one read is weak. The V and J ends are trimmed by 4 bases and 5 bases, leaving 15 bases between them. Including the terminal cysteine and phenylalanine, the CDR3 comprises 13 residues. Just CDR3 DNA is preserved here, 39 bases in frame from base 1. In the germline V gene, CDR1 corresponds to SQVTM and CDR2 to ANQGSEA. According to the study, the label for this sample's time point signals: newly diagnosed GD, antithyroid drugs for less than 3 months. For both TCR sequencing and RNA sequencing, RNA was extracted from PBMCs using TRIzol. Graves' disease was diagnosed according to American Thyroid Association guidelines. The patients came from an endocrinology department in Xi'an, China. Each patient gave around 9 milliliters of peripheral blood, collected in an EDTA anticoagulant tube. Ficoll Paque Plus density gradient separation was used to isolate PBMCs, and no additional T cell sorting was done. An Agilent 2100 Bioanalyzer and agarose gel were used to check RNA quality, and a NanoDrop 2000 was used to measure RNA concentration.

This sample was shared with a second study, whose subject was T cells in Graves' hyperthyroidism and ophthalmopathy. That second publication adds: Stable Graves' hyperthyroidism was defined as the absence of progression to ophthalmopathy over 18 months of follow-up. The hyperthyroidism patients were between 18 and 65 years old and newly diagnosed, with a disease duration of less than 2 months. Exclusion was applied to patients with uncontrolled infections, other autoimmune diseases, pregnancy or lactation. Diagnoses were established on the basis of clinical symptoms, serum thyroxine and TRAb, thyroid ultrasound, and orbital computed tomography. The first round of RT-PCR for the TCR CDR3 was performed with the HTBI primer set and the Qiagen OneStep RT-PCR kit. Most expanded thyroid clonotypes (frequency above 0.001) were also detected in blood, a finding suggesting that blood repertoires may reflect thyroid immune responses. In cross-validation, a model built on a 13 V-J signature told ophthalmopathy apart from stable hyperthyroidism with roughly 87% sensitivity and about 81% specificity, and in testing the same model reached 80%/75%. In validation, the model predicted progression to ophthalmopathy a median of about 6 months before onset, with approximately 71% sensitivity and roughly 77% specificity. To identify TCR V-J signatures that set the groups apart, the researchers used a discovery cohort of roughly 100 patients, made up of 40 to 45 with Graves' ophthalmopathy and some 60 with stable Graves' hyperthyroidism. Prospective prediction of ophthalmopathy was tested in an independent validation cohort consisting of about 20 hyperthyroidism patients and about 17 patients who later progressed to ophthalmopathy. The roughly 99 discovery patients were divided at random into training and test sets in a 7:3 ratio. In addition, the study compared T-cell repertoires in thyroid tissue and in blood from several Graves' hyperthyroidism patients. Once sampling was done, hyperthyroidism patients were given methimazole at a starting dose of 30 mg daily, whereas ophthalmopathy patients were given high-dose intravenous methylprednisolone. Libraries were constructed in a second round of multiplex PCR, after which size selection and purification were carried out. Libraries were sequenced paired-end with 100 bp reads on an Illumina HiSeq2000. SOAPnuke was used to process the raw data, with reads discarded if the reads contained adapters or uncalled bases, had a mean Phred below 15, or lacked an exact constant-primer or identifier match. COPE v1.2.5 was used to merge the high-quality paired reads, and each unique nucleotide sequence was defined as a clonotype. MiTCR v1.1 was used to align clonotypes to the IMGT TRBV, TRBD and TRBJ reference segments. Analysis was restricted to V-J combinations with a frequency above 0.0001, which covered about 99% of repertoires. The TCS score was defined as F50 (clonal expansion) divided by E x V (chaos), with BLOSUM62-based TCRdist calculated between CDR3 peptides within each V-J. Welch's t-statistics and random forest reduced roughly 500 V-J features to under 15, which were used in a naive Bayes classifier (R e1071). No statistical method was used to set the sample size in advance, and investigators knew the group allocation. TCR Vbeta CDR3 sequencing of around 130 peripheral blood samples (under 45 ophthalmopathy, 75 hyperthyroidism and roughly 17 progressor patients) is reported in the paper.

The source was peripheral blood mononuclear cells (PBMCs), collected at new diagnosis, from a patient treated with antithyroid drugs. This chain joins TRBV29-1 to TRBJ2-7; the D segment may tentatively be TRBD1 or TRBD2, each giving 6 matched bases. The receptor's source is a man younger than 45 with Graves disease. Donor details come from another sample of the same person, matched by shared clones. CDR3 protein: CSVVEGVLHEQYF. The DNA sequence follows: TGCAGCGTTGTGGAGGGGGTATTGCACGAGCAGTACTTC.